This entry lists 24 T cell receptor beta chains sequenced from one sample in a study of blood T cell repertoires in COVID-19. TCRdb keeps only in-frame clones here, not all; method: immunoSEQ multiplex PCR. The table lists around 280,000 clones, around 85% of them singletons. Sequencing was performed on peripheral blood. The receptor set was obtained from a woman in her forties or fifties with active or convalescent COVID-19.

The V gene is TRBV7-6, the J gene TRBJ1-1; D gene ambiguous. CDR1 and CDR2 (germline): SGHVS, FNYEAQ. Deletions cut 2 bases from V and 6 bases from J, with 10 bases between. This CDR3 is 13 amino acids long. CDR3 sequence (DNA): TGTGCCAGCAGCTTAAACGGGGAGGCTGAAGCTTTCTTT. This codes for CASSLNGEAEAFF.

This chain connects TRBV4-2 to TRBJ2-2; a weak D match, TRBD1 (6 bases). The CDR3 totals 12 residues. Trimming took off 4 bases at V and 7 bases at J, with 7 bases between the two ends. Germline V gives CDR1 LGHNA, CDR2 YNFKEQ. For the CDR3, the DNA is TGTGCCAGCAGCCTGGACAGCGGGGAGCTGTTTTTT. Its translation is CASSLDSGELFF.

The chain is built from TRBV5-1 and TRBJ2-3; 8 nucleotides match TRBD2. From germline, CDR1 is SGHRS and CDR2 YFSETQ. J was trimmed by 2 bases and V by 6 bases; bases with no gene match: 11. The CDR3 loop spans 16 amino acids. CDR3: CASTREASGFTDTQYF. In nucleotides, the CDR3 is TGCGCCAGCACCCGGGAGGCTAGCGGGTTCACAGATACGCAGTATTTT.

The V and J genes are TRBV30 and TRBJ2-3, with TRBD2 as a possible D gene (6 bases). Germline V gives CDR1 GTSNPN, CDR2 SVGIG (reference sequence). The CDR3 sequence is 15 residues long. With 0 bases removed from V and 4 bases from J, the gap between germline ends came to 14 bases. The CDR3 spells CAWSVRGNNADTQYF. The CDR3, as DNA: TGTGCCTGGAGTGTACGGGGGAATAACGCAGATACGCAGTATTTT.

The V gene is TRBV28, the J gene TRBJ1-2; D is perhaps TRBD1 (6 bases). V dropped 2 bases and J dropped 6 bases, with 13 bases sitting between them. Germline-derived CDR1 and CDR2 are MDHEN and SYDVKM. The CDR3 length is 14 residues. The CDR3 sequence: CASSLVRQGHGYTF. The DNA of the CDR3 is TGTGCCAGCAGTTTAGTGAGGCAGGGGCATGGCTACACCTTC.

This chain's CDR3 is CASSSQGPVRDTEAFF. The CDR3 bases are TGTGCCAGCAGCTCCCAAGGGCCCGTCAGGGACACTGAAGCTTTCTTT. The chain couples TRBV11-3 to TRBJ1-1, with D possibly being TRBD1 (5 bases). V lost 4 bases and J 3 bases, leaving 18 bases between the germline ends. CDR3 length equals 16 residues. Germline lookup yields CDR1 SGHNT and CDR2 YENEEA.

This chain joins TRBV2 and TRBJ1-1; D remains ambiguous. Germline V gives CDR1 SNHLY, CDR2 FYNNEI. The CDR3 runs 12 residues. Trimming took off 3 bases at V and 10 bases at J, with 12 bases between the two ends. The CDR3 is CASSDTARGAFF. CDR3 in DNA: TGTGCCAGCAGTGATACGGCCCGGGGAGCTTTCTTT.

This rearrangement joins TRBV6-1 to TRBJ1-4; D not certain. The germline CDR1 and CDR2 sequences are MNHNS and SASEGT. The V end lost 3 bases, the J end lost 7 bases, and 15 bases lay between the germline ends. The CDR3 is made up of 15 amino acids. The CDR3 reads CASSDLNGSGEKLFF. As DNA, the CDR3 is TGTGCCAGCAGTGATTTAAATGGATCGGGTGAAAAACTGTTTTTT.

This chain joins TRBV18 and TRBJ1-2; 9 bases fit TRBD1. CDR3 size: 13 residues. The junction had 4 bases not matched to a gene; V was cut back by 3 bases and J by 8 bases. Germline V gene sequence: CDR1 KGHSH, CDR2 LQKENI. The CDR3 protein is CASSPGQGYGYTF. DNA for the CDR3: TGTGCCAGCTCACCGGGACAGGGTTACGGCTACACCTTC.

The rearrangement joins TRBV6-5 to TRBJ1-4, with D maybe TRBD1 (6 bases). Per germline, CDR1 MNHEY and CDR2 SVGAGI. This CDR3 is built from 14 residues. V was trimmed by 5 bases and J by 4 bases, leaving 11 bases between them. CDR3: CASSRPGVNEKLFF. Here the CDR3 DNA reads TGTGCCAGCAGTCGCCCAGGGGTTAATGAAAAACTGTTTTTT.

This clone occurred a few times. This chain connects TRBV19 to TRBJ2-2, with 10 bases identical to TRBD1. J gave up 6 bases and V 0 bases, and 7 bases lay outside the gene matches. The germline gives CDR1 LNHDA, CDR2 SQIVND (reference sequence). This CDR3 has 17 amino acids. The CDR3 DNA follows: TGTGCCAGTAGTATAGAGGACGCCGGGACAGGGGCCGGGGAGCTGTTTTTT. Protein: CASSIEDAGTGAGELFF. The whole variable domain, filled in from reference TRBV19 and TRBJ2-2, reads DGGITQSPKYLFRKEGQNVTLSCEQNLNHDAMYWYRQDPGQGLRLIYYSQIVNDFQKGDIAEGYSVSREKKESFPLTVTSAQKNPTAFYLCASSIEDAGTGAGELFFGEGSRLTVL.

This clone appeared a single time. The chain recombines TRBV5-1 with TRBJ2-2; 10 bases align to TRBD2. Germline V gene sequence: CDR1 SGHRS, CDR2 YFSETQ. This CDR3 contains 16 residues. V trimming: 3 bases; J trimming: 3 bases; junction bases outside the gene matches: 5. CDR3 residues: CASSSRTSGYTGELFF. DNA for the CDR3: TGCGCCAGCAGCTCCCGGACTAGCGGTTACACCGGGGAGCTGTTTTTT.

The chain recombines TRBV5-4 with TRBJ1-6, with 8 bases aligning to TRBD1. The CDR3 has 15 residues. J was trimmed by 10 bases and V by 4 bases; bases with no gene match: 10. CDR1 SGHNT and CDR2 YYREEE come from the germline V gene (reference sequence). CDR3 loop: CASSNGQGKVSPLHF. The CDR3, as DNA: TGTGCCAGCAGCAACGGACAGGGAAAAGTGTCACCCCTCCACTTT.

The chain recombines TRBV28 with TRBJ2-4; no firm D call. This CDR3 has 15 residues. V shed 0 bases and J shed 7 bases, with 13 bases lying between them. CDR1 is MDHEN, CDR2 SYDVKM, per germline. The CDR3 loop is CASSLWLDSGNIQYF. CDR3 in DNA: TGTGCCAGCAGTTTATGGCTGGATTCCGGGAACATTCAGTACTTC.

The chain links TRBV3-1 (or the pseudogene TRBV3-2) to TRBJ2-2, with a weak D call TRBD2 (5 bases). CDR3 length equals 17 residues. Deletions cut 2 bases from V and 4 bases from J, with 17 bases between. Germline CDR1 LGHDT, CDR2 YNNKEL (reference sequence). CDR3 amino acids: CASSQTRAGWGTGELFF. Here the CDR3 DNA reads TGTGCCAGCAGCCAAACAAGGGCGGGTTGGGGCACCGGGGAGCTGTTTTTT.

V and J are TRBV19 and TRBJ2-1; TRBD2 matches at 8 bases. J gave up 6 bases and V 0 bases, and 7 bases lay outside the gene matches. The CDR3 has 16 amino acids. The germline V gene encodes CDR1 LNHDA and CDR2 SQIVND (reference sequence). The CDR3, as DNA: TGTGCCAGTAGTATAGATGCGGGACTAGTCTTCAATGAGCAGTTCTTC. Translated, it gives CASSIDAGLVFNEQFF.

The V and J genes are TRBV5-4 and TRBJ2-1, with 12 bases identical to TRBD2. Germline assignment: CDR1 SGHNT and CDR2 YYREEE (reference sequence). The CDR3 totals 18 residues. Germline trimming cut 4 bases from V and 0 bases from J; bases unmatched to any gene: 8. As DNA, the CDR3 is TGTGCCAGCAGCCCCGGGACTAGCGGGCCGGTCTCCTACAATGAGCAGTTCTTC. This sequence encodes CASSPGTSGPVSYNEQFF.

The chain links TRBV5-6 to TRBJ1-2, with 9 bases fitting TRBD1. V gave up 0 bases and J gave up 4 bases; unmatched junction bases: 4. This CDR3 is built from 15 residues. CDR1 SGHDT and CDR2 YYEEEE come from the germline V gene. CDR3 residues: CASSLGDRESYGYTF. DNA for the CDR3: TGTGCCAGCAGCTTGGGGGACAGGGAGAGCTATGGCTACACCTTC.

This clone has more than one count but fewer than ten. The chain combines TRBV6-5 with TRBJ2-7, with D possibly matching TRBD2 (5 bases). The CDR3 length is 13 residues. V lost 8 bases to trimming and J lost 4 bases, with 15 bases between them. Germline assignment: CDR1 MNHEY and CDR2 SVGAGI. As DNA, the CDR3 is TGTGCCAGCCGATCCTCGGGGTTTTACGAGCAGTACTTC. Residues: CASRSSGFYEQYF.

V is TRBV19 and J is TRBJ1-5, with 11 bases aligning to TRBD1. The V and J ends lost 10 bases and 0 bases, in that order; junction bases with no gene match: 8. The V gene's germline CDR1 is LNHDA and CDR2 SQIVND (reference sequence). CDR3 length: 16 amino acids. CDR3 nucleotide sequence: TGTGCCACCACGGCGGACAGGGGGCTTAGCAATCAGCCCCAGCATTTT. Amino acids: CATTADRGLSNQPQHF.

The genes are TRBV6-5 and TRBJ1-2; the D gene is possibly TRBD1 (5 bases). Germline V lookup: CDR1 MNHEY, CDR2 SVGAGI. V gave up 6 bases and J gave up 0 bases, with 8 bases separating them. The CDR3 runs 13 residues. The CDR3 spells CASSRASNYGYTF. The CDR3 DNA is TGTGCCAGCAGCAGGGCCTCTAACTATGGCTACACCTTC.

This clone was seen a few times. At one of its ends the junction is not consistent with the germline gene, which may arise from a read error. This chain joins TRBV28 and TRBJ1-6; D ambiguous. CDR1 and CDR2 (germline): MDHEN, SYDVKM. The CDR3 covers 15 residues. The CDR3 here is CASSLWTGTASPLHF. The CDR3 DNA follows: TGTGCCAGCAGTCTATGGACCGGCACAGCTTCACCCCTCCACTTT.

The table lists this clone with a few counts. The V and J genes are TRBV10-1 and TRBJ2-7; 13 bases are shared with TRBD2. The CDR3 runs to 13 residues. Germline V lookup: CDR1 WNHNN, CDR2 SYGVQD (reference sequence). The V and J ends lost 4 bases and 7 bases, in that order; junction bases with no gene match: 1. CDR3 DNA sequence: TGCGCCAGCAGTGTACTAGCGGGAGGGGAGCAGTACTTC. Translated: CASSVLAGGEQYF.

The chain recombines TRBV19 with TRBJ2-7; 7 bases agree with TRBD2. With 5 bases clipped from V and 2 bases from J, the junction kept 6 bases outside the gene matches. CDR3 size: 14 residues. Germline-derived CDR1 and CDR2 are LNHDA and SQIVND (reference sequence). The CDR3 spells CASSEWGGTYEQYF. DNA for the CDR3: TGTGCCAGTAGTGAATGGGGGGGGACCTACGAGCAGTACTTC.